This T cell receptor (beta chain) originates from a study of identical twins. Study-wide results and limits: There was more out-of-frame TCR alpha sharing in monozygotic twins than models estimated. Out-of-frame alpha sequences common to twins exhibited an excess of low generation probability.

Of note for this clonotype: The target antigen is unknown.

Trimming removed 6 bases from V and 2 bases from J, with 14 bases in between. The CDR3 is 14 amino acids. MiXCR was run by TCRdb on the 5' RACE reads, yielding one entry per CDR3 protein. The table has about 530,000 distinct CDR3 sequences, around 20% seen once. This same sample was also taken into another study, of yellow fever vaccine responses in identical twins.

This sequence was found in a woman in her late teens or twenties in good health. Sequencing was performed on CD4+ T cells sorted from blood. The chain uses TRBV12-3 or TRBV12-4 and TRBJ2-7; D may match TRBD1 or TRBD2 (5 bases each). The CDR3, as DNA: TGTGCCAGCAGACCACGGGACGGTCCCTACGAGCAGTACTTC. Translating it yields CASRPRDGPYEQYF.